The 15 T cell receptor beta chains reported below all come from one sample, sequenced in a study of cytomegalovirus exposure and HLA in healthy donors (dated by TCRdb to about 2017). The library was made by the immunoSEQ multiplex PCR assay. For the multiplex PCR, a mixture combining 60 forward primers for TCR Vbeta segments and 13 reverse primers for TCR Jbeta segments was used. TCRdb's version of the immuneACCESS table is confined to in-frame rearrangements and falls short of the full clone set. An unresolved V gene accounts for under half of the shortfall where checked; the remainder is of unknown origin. The sample table holds over 65,000 clones, of which 75% were seen once. The ten top clones hold roughly 7.2% of the sample. Material for sequencing was PBMCs. These receptors came from a middle-aged woman in good health and CMV-seronegative.

This chain joins TRBV7-8 and TRBJ1-3; D is ambiguous. CDR1 and CDR2 (germline): SGHVS, FQNEAQ. The ends were cut back, 1 base at V and 1 base at J, with 11 bases in the middle. The CDR3 is made up of 16 amino acids. CDR3 sequence (DNA): TGTGCCAGCAGCTTAGTCACTACCACGTCTGGAAACACCATATATTTT. It is translated as CASSLVTTTSGNTIYF.

The chain couples TRBV5-3 to TRBJ2-4; D gene uncertain. TRBV5-3 is placed among ORFs of uncertain function. Trimming shortened V by 3 bases and J by 9 bases, and 28 bases separated the two germline ends. This CDR3 has 18 residues. CDR3 in DNA: TGTGCCAGAAGCTCGTCGTCCCCTAGTATTCCCTTTTCGGCCATTCAGTACTTC. It specifies CARSSSSPSIPFSAIQYF.

This chain links TRBV11-2 with TRBJ2-7; 13 nucleotides agree with TRBD2. Losses at the gene ends were 5 bases for V and 3 bases for J; bases not matched to a gene: 7. Germline V CDR1 and CDR2: SGHAT, FQNNGV. There are 16 residues in the CDR3. The CDR3 region is CASSLVRTSGSYEQYF. In nucleotides, the CDR3 is TGTGCCAGCAGCCTCGTCCGGACTAGCGGGAGCTACGAGCAGTACTTC.

The chain is built from TRBV7-3 and TRBJ2-3, with a weak D call TRBD2 (5 bases). CDR3 length equals 14 residues. Germline loops: CDR1 SGHTA, CDR2 FQGTGA. Trimming removed 5 bases at V and 2 bases at J, with 11 bases between. CDR3: CASSPGLDTDTQYF. In nucleotides, the CDR3 is TGTGCCAGCAGCCCCGGACTTGACACAGATACGCAGTATTTT.

This chain connects TRBV18 to TRBJ2-2, with D perhaps matching TRBD2 (5 bases). Between the trimmed V and J ends, which lost 4 bases and 6 bases, there was a span of 15 bases. Germline V lookup: CDR1 KGHSH, CDR2 LQKENI. This CDR3 has 15 amino acids. The CDR3 sequence is CASSRTNIASGELFF. CDR3 in DNA: TGTGCCAGCTCACGGACCAATATAGCGTCCGGGGAGCTGTTTTTT.

J is TRBJ2-2 and V is TRBV5-4; 11 bases agree with TRBD2. The trim removed 4 bases at V and 4 bases at J, leaving 9 bases unmatched. The V gene's germline CDR1 is SGHNT and CDR2 YYREEE (reference sequence). The CDR3 totals 17 residues. CDR3 DNA sequence: TGTGCCAGCAGCCCGACTAGCGGGGCGTCTCGCACCGGGGAGCTGTTTTTT. This encodes CASSPTSGASRTGELFF.

This chain joins TRBV7-8 and TRBJ2-5, with D unresolved. This CDR3 is built from 15 residues. From germline, CDR1 is SGHVS and CDR2 FQNEAQ. V dropped 1 base and J dropped 4 bases, with 13 bases sitting between them. DNA of the CDR3: TGTGCCAGCAGCTTAGTAAGTTCCGTGAGAGAGACCCAGTACTTC. Amino acids: CASSLVSSVRETQYF.

The chain couples TRBV2 to TRBJ2-5; 10 bases are a match to TRBD1. Germline values: CDR1 SNHLY, CDR2 FYNNEI. This CDR3 contains 15 residues. The junction had 8 bases not matched to a gene; V was cut back by 5 bases and J by 5 bases. DNA of the CDR3: TGTGCCAGCAGTTCGGGACAGGGGTCATGGGAGACCCAGTACTTC. This encodes CASSSGQGSWETQYF. Using reference TRBV2 and TRBJ2-5 for the parts outside the CDR3, the full variable domain is EPEVTQTPSHQVTQMGQEVILRCVPISNHLYFYWYRQILGQKVEFLVSFYNNEISEKSEIFDDQFSVERPDGSNFTLKIRSTKLEDSAMYFCASSSGQGSWETQYFGPGTRLLVL.

J is TRBJ2-5 and V is TRBV2; 7 nucleotides align to TRBD1. J was trimmed by 14 bases and V by 4 bases; bases with no gene match: 7. This CDR3 is built from 11 residues. The germline V gene has CDR1 SNHLY and CDR2 FYNNEI. CDR3 DNA sequence: TGTGCCAGCAGTGTAAGGACAGGCCACTACTTC. Translating gives CASSVRTGHYF.

J is TRBJ2-2 and V is TRBV10-2; 9 bases match TRBD1. V was clipped by 6 bases and J by 6 bases; unmatched bases: 5. Germline CDR1 reads WSHSY; CDR2 reads SAAADI. The CDR3 loop spans 14 amino acids. This CDR3 reads CASRQQGASGELFF. DNA of the CDR3: TGCGCCAGCAGGCAACAGGGGGCGTCCGGGGAGCTGTTTTTT.

As regards this clone: This specimen includes other DNA sequences encoding the same CDR3. V gene TRBV18 combines with J gene TRBJ1-2; 8 bases are a match to TRBD1. The germline V gene encodes CDR1 KGHSH and CDR2 LQKENI. Losses at the gene ends were 6 bases for V and 5 bases for J; bases not matched to a gene: 5. The CDR3 totals 13 residues. The CDR3 DNA follows: TGTGCCAGCTCGCCGGACAGGGTATATGGCTACACCTTC. It specifies CASSPDRVYGYTF.

This sequence joins TRBV10-3 and TRBJ1-1; a possible D gene is TRBD1 (6 bases). The CDR3 runs to 13 residues. The germline CDR1 and CDR2 sequences are ENHRY and SYGVKD. V was shortened by 6 bases and J by 4 bases, with 12 bases between the two germline ends. The DNA of the CDR3 is TGTGCCATCAGGCAGGGGTACGGCACTGAAGCTTTCTTT. Its translation: CAIRQGYGTEAFF.

The rearrangement uses TRBV6-5 and TRBJ2-7; D possibly corresponds to TRBD1 (5 bases). V was trimmed by 6 bases and J by 0 bases, leaving 9 bases between them. Germline V CDR1 and CDR2: MNHEY, SVGAGI. This CDR3 has 13 residues. The CDR3 reads CASSLGPSYEQYF. As DNA, the CDR3 is TGTGCCAGCAGCCTGGGGCCCTCCTACGAGCAGTACTTC.

Points on this clone: The CDR3 carries no conserved terminal phenylalanine or tryptophan, so it likely arises from a read error. The gene calls are TRBV5-4 and TRBJ1-1; D is possibly TRBD1 (5 bases). The CDR3 extends over 14 amino acids. CDR1 SGHNT and CDR2 YYREEE come from the germline V gene (reference sequence). The V end was cut by 0 bases, the J end by 3 bases, with 9 bases between. The CDR3 reads CASSLEGRDTEAFL. CDR3 sequence (DNA): TGTGCCAGCAGCTTGGAGGGGAGGGACACTGAAGCTTTCCTT.

The chain is built from TRBV18 and TRBJ2-7, with D possibly being TRBD1 (6 bases). V was cut by 4 bases and J by 1 base, with 14 bases left in between. The germline CDR1 and CDR2 sequences are KGHSH and LQKENI. The CDR3 spans 15 residues. The CDR3 spells CASSHDRKGSYEQYF. Written as DNA, the CDR3 is TGTGCCAGCTCACATGACAGGAAAGGGTCCTACGAGCAGTACTTC.